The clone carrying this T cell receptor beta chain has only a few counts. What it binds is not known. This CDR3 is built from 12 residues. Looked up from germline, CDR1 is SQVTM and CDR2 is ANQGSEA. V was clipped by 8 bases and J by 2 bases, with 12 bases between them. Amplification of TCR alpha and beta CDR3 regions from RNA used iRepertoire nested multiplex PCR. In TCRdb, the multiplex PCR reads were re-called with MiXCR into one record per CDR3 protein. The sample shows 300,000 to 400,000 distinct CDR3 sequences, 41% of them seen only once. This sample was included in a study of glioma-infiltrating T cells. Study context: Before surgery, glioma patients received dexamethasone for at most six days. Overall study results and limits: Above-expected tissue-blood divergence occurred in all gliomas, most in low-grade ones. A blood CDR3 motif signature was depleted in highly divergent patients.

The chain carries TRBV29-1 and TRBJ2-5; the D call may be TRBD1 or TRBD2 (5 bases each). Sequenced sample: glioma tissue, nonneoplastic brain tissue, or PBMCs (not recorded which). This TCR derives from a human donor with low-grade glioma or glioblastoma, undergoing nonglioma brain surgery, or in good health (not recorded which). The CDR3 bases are TGCAGCACCCAGGGAGATCAAGAGACCCAGTACTTC. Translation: CSTQGDQETQYF.